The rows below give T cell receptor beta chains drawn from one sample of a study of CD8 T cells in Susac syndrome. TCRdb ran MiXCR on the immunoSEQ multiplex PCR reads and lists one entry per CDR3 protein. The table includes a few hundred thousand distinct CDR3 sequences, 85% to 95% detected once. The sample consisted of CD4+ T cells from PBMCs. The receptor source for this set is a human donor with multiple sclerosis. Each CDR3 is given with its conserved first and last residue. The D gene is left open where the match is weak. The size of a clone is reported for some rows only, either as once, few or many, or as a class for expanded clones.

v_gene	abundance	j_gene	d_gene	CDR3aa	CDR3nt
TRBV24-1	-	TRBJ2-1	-	CATSDHASEQFF	TGTGCCACCAGTGATCACGCTAGTGAGCAGTTCTTC
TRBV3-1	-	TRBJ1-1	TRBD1	CASSPTTGTGEAFF	TGTGCCAGCAGCCCAACCACCGGGACAGGGGAAGCTTTCTTT
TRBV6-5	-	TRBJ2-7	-	CASRGTGASSYEQYF	TGTGCCAGCAGGGGAACGGGGGCCAGCTCCTACGAGCAGTACTTC
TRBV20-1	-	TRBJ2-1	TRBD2	CSARPTGLAGSREFF	TGCAGTGCTAGACCTACAGGACTAGCGGGGTCTAGGGAGTTCTTC
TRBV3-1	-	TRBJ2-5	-	CASSQEIETQYF	TGTGCCAGCAGCCAAGAAATAGAGACCCAGTACTTC
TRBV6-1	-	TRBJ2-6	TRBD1	CASRRSGQGSGANVLTF	TGTGCCAGCAGGAGATCCGGACAGGGCTCTGGGGCCAACGTCCTGACTTTC
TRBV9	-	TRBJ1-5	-	CASSARPDQPQHF	TGTGCCAGCAGCGCCCGGCCCGATCAGCCCCAGCATTTT
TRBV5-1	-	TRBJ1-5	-	CASSLEFGAGQPQHF	TGCGCCAGCAGCTTGGAATTTGGGGCAGGTCAGCCCCAGCATTTT
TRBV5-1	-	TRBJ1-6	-	CASSLGNRDSPLHF	TGCGCCAGCAGCTTGGGGAACAGAGATTCACCCCTCCACTTT
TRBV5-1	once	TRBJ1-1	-	CASSLKQLGDTEAFF	TGCGCCAGCAGCCTAAAACAGTTAGGGGACACTGAAGCTTTCTTT
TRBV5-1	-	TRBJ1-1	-	CASSLDSRNTEAFF	TGCGCCAGCAGCTTGGATAGCCGGAACACTGAAGCTTTCTTT
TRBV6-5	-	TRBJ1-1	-	CASSYSPSPTGEAFF	TGTGCCAGCAGTTATTCCCCATCCCCAACAGGGGAAGCTTTCTTT
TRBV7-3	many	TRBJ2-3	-	CASSSSTDTQYF	TGTGCCAGCAGCTCTAGCACAGATACGCAGTATTTT
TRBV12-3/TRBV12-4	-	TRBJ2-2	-	CASSLRVGGELFF	TGTGCCAGCAGTTTAAGAGTTGGCGGGGAGCTGTTTTTT
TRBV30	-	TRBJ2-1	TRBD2	CAWSTWLLAGAYNEQFF	TGTGCCTGGAGTACCTGGTTACTAGCGGGGGCTTACAATGAGCAGTTCTTC
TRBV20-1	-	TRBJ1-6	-	CSARGTVDNSPLHF	TGCAGTGCGCGAGGGACGGTCGATAATTCACCCCTCCACTTT
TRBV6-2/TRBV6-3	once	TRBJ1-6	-	CASSYSALGNAPLHF	TGTGCCAGCAGTTACTCAGCCCTCGGTAATGCACCCCTCCACTTT
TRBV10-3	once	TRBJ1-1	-	CAISPSEGNTEAFF	TGTGCCATCAGTCCCTCGGAGGGGAACACTGAAGCTTTCTTT
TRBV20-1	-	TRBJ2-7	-	CSARASPLEEQYF	TGCAGTGCTAGAGCGAGCCCATTGGAGGAGCAGTACTTC
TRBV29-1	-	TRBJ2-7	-	CSVARRGRHEQYF	TGCAGCGTTGCGAGGAGGGGGCGCCACGAGCAGTACTTC
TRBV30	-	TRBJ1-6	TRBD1	CAWSTNSGQNSPLHF	TGTGCCTGGAGTACCAATTCGGGACAGAATTCACCCCTCCACTTT
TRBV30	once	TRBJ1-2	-	CAWSPFLTANYGYTF	TGTGCCTGGAGTCCGTTTTTGACGGCGAACTATGGCTACACCTTC
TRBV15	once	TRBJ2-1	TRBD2	CATSFRTSAGSNEQFF	TGTGCCACCAGCTTTAGAACTAGCGCGGGGAGCAATGAGCAGTTCTTC
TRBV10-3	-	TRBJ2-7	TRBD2	CASSGGVDEQYF	TGTGCCAGCAGCGGGGGCGTCGACGAGCAGTACTTC
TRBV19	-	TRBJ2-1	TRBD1	CASSYIPGTGLNEQFF	TGTGCCAGTAGCTACATTCCCGGGACAGGGCTCAATGAGCAGTTCTTC
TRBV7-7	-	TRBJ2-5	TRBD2	CASSSTSEETQYF	TGTGCTAGCAGCTCGACTAGCGAAGAGACCCAGTACTTC
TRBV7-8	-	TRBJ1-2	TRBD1	CASSMGQELGYTF	TGTGCCAGCAGCATGGGACAGGAGCTTGGCTACACCTTC
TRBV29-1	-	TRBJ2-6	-	CSAAGLRSGANVLTF	TGCAGCGCCGCTGGGTTGAGATCTGGGGCCAACGTCCTGACTTTC
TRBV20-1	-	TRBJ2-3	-	CSGTYSTDTQYF	TGCAGCGGGACTTATAGCACAGATACGCAGTATTTT
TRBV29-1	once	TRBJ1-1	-	CSVRRDLNTEAFF	TGCAGCGTCAGGAGGGACCTGAACACTGAAGCTTTCTTT
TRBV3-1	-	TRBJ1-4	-	CASSQDMVGGSTNEKLFF	TGTGCCAGCAGCCAAGATATGGTAGGGGGTTCAACTAATGAAAAACTGTTTTTT
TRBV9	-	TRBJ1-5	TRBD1	CASSVGTGGQPQHF	TGTGCCAGCAGCGTTGGGACAGGGGGCCAGCCCCAGCATTTT
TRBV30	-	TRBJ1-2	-	CASLLGSNYGYTF	TGTGCCTCATTGTTGGGGTCTAACTATGGCTACACCTTC
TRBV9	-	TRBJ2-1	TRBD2	CASSPSQGLAYNEQFF	TGTGCCAGCAGCCCCTCCCAGGGACTAGCGTACAATGAGCAGTTCTTC
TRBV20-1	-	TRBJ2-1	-	CSASRESSYNEQFF	TGCAGTGCTAGTCGGGAGAGCTCCTACAATGAGCAGTTCTTC
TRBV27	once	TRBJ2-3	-	CASSLQDSSTDTQYF	TGTGCCAGCAGTTTACAGGACTCTAGCACAGATACGCAGTATTTT
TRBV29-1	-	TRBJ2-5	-	CSARNRASQETQYF	TGCAGCGCCCGGAACAGAGCCTCCCAAGAGACCCAGTACTTC
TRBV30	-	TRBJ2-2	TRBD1	CAWNRGLEDTGELFF	TGTGCCTGGAACAGGGGGTTGGAGGACACCGGGGAGCTGTTTTTT
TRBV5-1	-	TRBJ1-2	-	CASSLASGGGDYGYTF	TGCGCCAGCAGCTTGGCCTCAGGCGGAGGGGACTATGGCTACACCTTC
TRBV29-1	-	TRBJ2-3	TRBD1	CSVETGRGDTQYF	TGCAGCGTTGAGACAGGGAGAGGAGATACGCAGTATTTT
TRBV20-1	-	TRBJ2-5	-	CSVVAWAQETQYF	TGCAGTGTCGTAGCATGGGCCCAAGAGACCCAGTACTTC
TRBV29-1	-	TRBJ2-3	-	CSGGRGRTDTQYF	TGCAGCGGGGGCAGGGGACGAACAGATACGCAGTATTTT
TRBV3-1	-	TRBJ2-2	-	CASSQETFTGELFF	TGTGCCAGCAGCCAGGAAACATTCACCGGGGAGCTGTTTTTT
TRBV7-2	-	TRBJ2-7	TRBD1	CASGRDRTEQYF	TGTGCCAGCGGCCGGGACAGGACGGAGCAGTACTTC
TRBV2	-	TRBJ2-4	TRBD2	CASSDPAGGIQYF	TGTGCCAGCAGTGACCCAGCGGGGGGCATTCAGTACTTC
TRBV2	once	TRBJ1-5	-	CASSEREKWANQPQHF	TGTGCCAGCAGTGAACGGGAAAAGTGGGCCAATCAGCCCCAGCATTTT
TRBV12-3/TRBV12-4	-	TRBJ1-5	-	CASSFTEGISNQPQHF	TGTGCCAGCAGTTTCACTGAGGGGATTAGCAATCAGCCCCAGCATTTT